This paragraph covers one T cell receptor (beta chain) sequence. The CDR3 sequence is 14 residues long. Trimming removed 0 bases from V and 0 bases from J, with 6 bases in between. CDR1 and CDR2 (germline): GTSNPN, SVGIG (reference sequence). Libraries were prepared by immunoSEQ multiplex PCR; TCRdb keeps only in-frame clonotypes and omits some of them. The sample holds some 120,000 clones, 75% to 95% seen once. These data come from a study of T cell responses to AZD1222 COVID-19 vaccine. The chain has TRBV30 and TRBJ1-5; no clear D. The starting material was peripheral blood, obtained on day 0 of AZD1222 vaccination. The TCR originated in an adult in good health. DNA for the CDR3: TGTGCCTGGAGTGTCACTTATAGCAATCAGCCCCAGCATTTT. This sequence encodes CAWSVTYSNQPQHF.